This T cell receptor (beta chain) was captured in a study of blood T cell repertoires in COVID-19. Overall study: Acute and convalescent COVID-19 specimens originated in the United States, Italy and Spain.

Recovered Cohort 3 donors showed two negative PCRs, clearance, or symptom resolution. Per the original methods: By means of reference gene primer amplification, nucleated cell counts were estimated. Assay: immunoSEQ multiplex PCR; the TCRdb copy retains only in-frame clones and omits some. V and J calls and clone size are copied from that table; D and trimming were computed from the DNA. The sample lists a few hundred thousand clones, roughly 80% seen once, with approximately 5% in the top ten. This receptor was taken from a woman in her forties or fifties who had recovered from COVID-19. The specimen sequenced was PBMCs or T cells enriched from blood (not recorded which).

The CDR3 is CASTPYRGGGYGYTF. DNA for the CDR3: TGTGCCAGCACCCCCTATCGGGGGGGCGGCTATGGCTACACCTTC. The chain couples TRBV27 to TRBJ1-2; D might be TRBD1 (6 bases). This CDR3 is built from 15 residues. The germline V and J ends were trimmed by 7 bases and 4 bases, with 19 bases remaining between them. Germline CDR1 is MNHEY and CDR2 is SMNVEV (reference sequence).